This TCR beta chain was observed in a study of blood T cell repertoires in COVID-19. On the study more broadly: Sites across the United States, Italy and Spain contributed samples from acute and convalescent COVID-19. PBMCs, B-cell-depleted T cells, or T cells were the source of the cDNA or gDNA that made up the material.

Only a few counts were recorded for this clone. Germline values: CDR1 GTSNPN, CDR2 SVGIG (reference sequence). Trimming pared 0 bases from V and 3 bases from J, leaving 20 bases between. The CDR3 is 17 amino acids. In the source study's methods: Nucleated cell number was recorded as an estimate derived from reference gene primer amplification. Produced via immunoSEQ multiplex PCR; TCRdb's table is partial and in-frame only. V and J calls and clone size follow that table, whereas D and trimming were derived from the DNA. The sample records tens of thousands of clones, approximately 79% being singletons.

Sequencing was carried out using peripheral blood. V gene TRBV30 combines with J gene TRBJ1-1; perhaps TRBD1 as D (5 bases). The clonotype was recovered from a human donor in a cohort sampled during active COVID-19. The CDR3 DNA is TGTGCCTGGAGTGTACCTTGGGGGAGAGGAGGGGACACTGAAGCTTTCTTT. Amino acids: CAWSVPWGRGGDTEAFF.